This TCR beta chain was retrieved from a study of monozygotic twins with inflammatory bowel disease. RNA in its total form was extracted from whole blood, and T cells were not sorted. Per germline, CDR1 DFQATT and CDR2 SNEGSKA (reference sequence). There are 14 residues in the CDR3. TCRdb reanalyzed the 5' RACE reads and collapses them to one entry per CDR3 protein, without DNA. The repertoire table contains around 400,000 distinct CDR3 sequences. A remark on this clonotype: Its target is not known.

General study results and limits: With others, IBD patients shared fewer clonotypes than healthy twins did, especially with disease activity. IBD patients carried less diverse TCRbeta repertoires (inverse Simpson) than healthy co-twins. Researchers were unable to tell different T cell subtypes apart.

This chain connects TRBV20-1 to TRBJ2-1; TCRdb returns TRBD2, unconfirmable since there is no DNA. The clonotype comes from a human donor with ulcerative colitis or Crohn's disease, or a healthy co-twin of an affected twin (not recorded which). Sequenced: blood. The CDR3 here is CSARVAGGLIEQFF.